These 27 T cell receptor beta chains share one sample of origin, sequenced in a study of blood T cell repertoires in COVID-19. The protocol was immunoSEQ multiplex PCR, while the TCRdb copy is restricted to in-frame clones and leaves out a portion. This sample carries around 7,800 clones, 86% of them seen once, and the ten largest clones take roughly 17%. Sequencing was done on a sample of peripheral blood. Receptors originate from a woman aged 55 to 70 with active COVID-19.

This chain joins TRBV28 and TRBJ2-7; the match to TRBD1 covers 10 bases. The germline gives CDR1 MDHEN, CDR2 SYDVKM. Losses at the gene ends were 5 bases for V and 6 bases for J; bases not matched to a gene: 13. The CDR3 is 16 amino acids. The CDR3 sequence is CASSLYARTGGTEQYF. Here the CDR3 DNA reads TGTGCCAGCAGTCTTTACGCCAGGACAGGGGGAACCGAGCAGTACTTC. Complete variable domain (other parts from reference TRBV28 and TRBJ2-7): DVKVTQSSRYLVKRTGEKVFLECVQDMDHENMFWYRQDPGLGLRLIYFSYDVKMKEKGDIPEGYSVSREKKERFSLILESASTNQTSMYLCASSLYARTGGTEQYFGPGTRLTVT.

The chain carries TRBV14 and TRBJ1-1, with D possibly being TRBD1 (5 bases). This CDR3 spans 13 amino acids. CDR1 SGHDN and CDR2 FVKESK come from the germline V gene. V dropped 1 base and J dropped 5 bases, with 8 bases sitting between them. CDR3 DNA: TGTGCCAGCAGCCAAGTGGGGCGGACTGAAGCTTTCTTT. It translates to CASSQVGRTEAFF.

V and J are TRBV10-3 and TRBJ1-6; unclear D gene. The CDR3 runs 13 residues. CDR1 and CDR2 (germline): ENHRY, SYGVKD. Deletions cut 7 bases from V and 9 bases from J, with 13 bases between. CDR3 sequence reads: CAITLQDGSPLHF. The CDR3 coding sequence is TGTGCCATCACGCTCCAGGATGGTTCACCCCTCCACTTT.

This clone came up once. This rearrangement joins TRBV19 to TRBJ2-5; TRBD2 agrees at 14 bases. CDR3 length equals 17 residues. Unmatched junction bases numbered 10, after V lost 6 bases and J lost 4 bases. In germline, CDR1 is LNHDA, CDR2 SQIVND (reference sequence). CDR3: CASSPTSGGALGETQYF. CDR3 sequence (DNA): TGTGCCAGTAGCCCGACTAGCGGGGGGGCCCTGGGAGAGACCCAGTACTTC.

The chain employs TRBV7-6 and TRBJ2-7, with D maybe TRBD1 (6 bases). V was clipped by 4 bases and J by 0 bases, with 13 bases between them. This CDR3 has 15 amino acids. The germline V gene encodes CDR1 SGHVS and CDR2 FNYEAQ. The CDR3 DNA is TGTGCCAGCAGCTCTCCTAAAGGGGGCTCCTACGAGCAGTACTTC. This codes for CASSSPKGGSYEQYF.

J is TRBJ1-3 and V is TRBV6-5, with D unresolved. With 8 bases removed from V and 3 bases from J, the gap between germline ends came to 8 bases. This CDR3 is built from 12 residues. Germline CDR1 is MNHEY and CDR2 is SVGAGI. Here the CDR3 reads CASLSSGNTIYF. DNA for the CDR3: TGTGCCAGCCTATCGAGTGGAAACACCATATATTTT.

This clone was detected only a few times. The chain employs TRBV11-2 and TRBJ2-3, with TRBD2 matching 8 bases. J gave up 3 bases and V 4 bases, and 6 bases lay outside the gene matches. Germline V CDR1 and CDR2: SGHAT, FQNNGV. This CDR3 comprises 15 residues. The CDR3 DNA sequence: TGTGCCAGCAGCTCGGGACTAGGGTTAACAGATACGCAGTATTTT. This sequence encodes CASSSGLGLTDTQYF.

The CDR3 DNA follows: TGTGCCACCAGCAGAGATCGGGGGGGCTCCTACGAGCAGTACTTC. Protein: CATSRDRGGSYEQYF. The chain uses TRBV15 and TRBJ2-7; TRBD2 agrees at 8 bases. The trim removed 0 bases at V and 0 bases at J, leaving 1 base unmatched. The germline V gene encodes CDR1 LNHNV and CDR2 YYDKDF (reference sequence). CDR3 length: 15 residues. The entire variable domain, with the rest obtained from reference TRBV15 and TRBJ2-7, is as follows: DAMVIQNPRYQVTQFGKPVTLSCSQTLNHNVMYWYQQKSSQAPKLLFHYYDKDFNNEADTPDNFQSRRPNTSFCFLDIRSPGLGDTAMYLCATSRDRGGSYEQYFGPGTRLTVT.

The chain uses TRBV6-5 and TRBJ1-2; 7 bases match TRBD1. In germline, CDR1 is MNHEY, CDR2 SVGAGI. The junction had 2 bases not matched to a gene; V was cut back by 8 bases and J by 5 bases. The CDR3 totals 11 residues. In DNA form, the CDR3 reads TGTGCCAGCGGGGGACAGTATGGCTACACCTTC. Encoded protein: CASGGQYGYTF.

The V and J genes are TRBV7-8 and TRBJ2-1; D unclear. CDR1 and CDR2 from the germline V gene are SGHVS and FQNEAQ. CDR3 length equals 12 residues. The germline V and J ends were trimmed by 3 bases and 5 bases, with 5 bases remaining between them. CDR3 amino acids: CASSLADNEQFF. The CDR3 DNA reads TGTGCCAGCAGCTTGGCAGACAATGAGCAGTTCTTC.

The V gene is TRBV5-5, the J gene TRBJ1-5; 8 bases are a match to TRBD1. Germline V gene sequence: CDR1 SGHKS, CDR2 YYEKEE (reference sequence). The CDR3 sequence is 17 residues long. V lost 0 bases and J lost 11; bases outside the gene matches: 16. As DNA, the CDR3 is TGTGCCAGCAGCTTGGGCCCGAGACAGGGGATAGGGGAGTCCCAGCATTTT. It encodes CASSLGPRQGIGESQHF. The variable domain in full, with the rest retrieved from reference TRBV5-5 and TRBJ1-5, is DAGVTQSPTHLIKTRGQQVTLRCSPISGHKSVSWYQQVLGQGPQFIFQYYEKEERGRGNFPDRFSARQFPNYSSELNVNALLLGDSALYLCASSLGPRQGIGESQHFGDGTRLSIL.

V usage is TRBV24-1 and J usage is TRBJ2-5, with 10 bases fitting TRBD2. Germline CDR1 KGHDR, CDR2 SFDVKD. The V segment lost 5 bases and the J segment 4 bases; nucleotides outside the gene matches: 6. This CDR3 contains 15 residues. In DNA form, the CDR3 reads TGTGCCACCAGTGGATCAGCGGGGGGGCGAGAGACCCAGTACTTC. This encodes CATSGSAGGRETQYF.

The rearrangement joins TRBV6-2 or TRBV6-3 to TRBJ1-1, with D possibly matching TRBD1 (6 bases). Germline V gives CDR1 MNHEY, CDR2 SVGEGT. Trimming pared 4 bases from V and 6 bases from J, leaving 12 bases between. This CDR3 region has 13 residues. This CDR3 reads CASSSTGFAEAFF. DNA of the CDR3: TGTGCCAGCAGTTCCACAGGGTTTGCTGAAGCTTTCTTT.

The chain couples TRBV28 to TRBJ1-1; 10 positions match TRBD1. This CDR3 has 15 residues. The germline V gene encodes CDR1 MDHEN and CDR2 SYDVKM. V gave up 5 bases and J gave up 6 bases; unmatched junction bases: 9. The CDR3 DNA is TGTGCCAGCAGTGGCCGTGGGACAGGGGAAGCTGAAGCTTTCTTT. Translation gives CASSGRGTGEAEAFF.

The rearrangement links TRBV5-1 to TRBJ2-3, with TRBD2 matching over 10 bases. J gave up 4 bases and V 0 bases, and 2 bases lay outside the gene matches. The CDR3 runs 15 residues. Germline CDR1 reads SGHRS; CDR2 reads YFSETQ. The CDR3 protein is CASSLGLAGADTQYF. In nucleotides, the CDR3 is TGCGCCAGCAGCTTGGGGCTAGCGGGGGCAGATACGCAGTATTTT.

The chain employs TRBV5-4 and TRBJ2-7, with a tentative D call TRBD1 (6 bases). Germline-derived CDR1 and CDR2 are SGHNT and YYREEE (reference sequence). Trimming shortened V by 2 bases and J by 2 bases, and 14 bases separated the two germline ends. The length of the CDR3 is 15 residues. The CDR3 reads CASSFGQSAPYEQYF. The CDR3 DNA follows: TGTGCCAGCAGCTTTGGACAGTCGGCCCCCTACGAGCAGTACTTC. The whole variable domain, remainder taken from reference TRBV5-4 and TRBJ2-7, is ETGVTQSPTHLIKTRGQQVTLRCSSQSGHNTVSWYQQALGQGPQFIFQYYREEENGRGNFPPRFSGLQFPNYSSELNVNALELDDSALYLCASSFGQSAPYEQYFGPGTRLTVT.

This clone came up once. CDR3 amino acids: CASSLPPTTGKGQFF. CDR3 nucleotide sequence: TGTGCCAGCAGCCTACCACCGACAACAGGGAAGGGGCAGTTCTTC. V usage is TRBV3-1 (or the pseudogene TRBV3-2) and J usage is TRBJ2-1; possible D gene TRBD1, 6 bases. This CDR3 contains 15 residues. CDR1 is LGHDT, CDR2 YNNKEL, per germline (reference sequence). Trimming removed 4 bases from V and 12 bases from J, with 22 bases in between.

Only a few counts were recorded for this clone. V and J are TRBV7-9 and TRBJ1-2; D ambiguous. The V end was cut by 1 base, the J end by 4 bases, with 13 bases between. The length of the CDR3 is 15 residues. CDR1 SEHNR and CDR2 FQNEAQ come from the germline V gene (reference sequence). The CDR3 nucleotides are TGTGCCAGCAGCTTAGATTGGGCAGCCCCCTATGGCTACACCTTC. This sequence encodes CASSLDWAAPYGYTF.

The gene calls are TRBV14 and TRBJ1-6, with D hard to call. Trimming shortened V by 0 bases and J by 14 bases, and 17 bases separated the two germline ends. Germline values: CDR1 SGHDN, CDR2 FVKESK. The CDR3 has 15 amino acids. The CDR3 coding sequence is TGTGCCAGCAGCCAAGATCCCCCCCAGCCGACTACCCTCCACTTT. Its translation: CASSQDPPQPTTLHF.

The CDR3 here is CASSQDWGGSYEQYF. CDR3 coding DNA: TGCGCCAGCAGCCAAGATTGGGGAGGCTCCTACGAGCAGTACTTC. The chain couples TRBV4-3 to TRBJ2-7, with D possibly being TRBD2 (6 bases). V lost 0 bases to trimming and J lost 0 bases, with 9 bases between them. Germline V gene data show CDR1 as LGHNA and CDR2 as YSLEER. This CDR3 is 15 amino acids long.

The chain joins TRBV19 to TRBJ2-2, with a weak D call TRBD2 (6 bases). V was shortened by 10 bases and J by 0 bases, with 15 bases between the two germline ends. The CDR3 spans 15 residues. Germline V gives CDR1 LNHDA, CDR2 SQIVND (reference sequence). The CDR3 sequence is CATRRGRANTGELFF. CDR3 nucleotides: TGTGCCACCCGGAGGGGCAGGGCGAACACCGGGGAGCTGTTTTTT.

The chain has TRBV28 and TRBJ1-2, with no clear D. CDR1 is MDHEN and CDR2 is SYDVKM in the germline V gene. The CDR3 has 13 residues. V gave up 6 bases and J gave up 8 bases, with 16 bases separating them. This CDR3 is CASSPMLAGGYTF. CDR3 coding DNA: TGTGCCAGCAGCCCCATGCTTGCGGGCGGCTACACCTTC.

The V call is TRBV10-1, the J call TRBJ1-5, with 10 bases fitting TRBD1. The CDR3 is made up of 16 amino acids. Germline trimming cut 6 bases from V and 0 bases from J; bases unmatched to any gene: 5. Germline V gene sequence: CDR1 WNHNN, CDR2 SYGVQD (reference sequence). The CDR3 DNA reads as TGCGCCAGCAGAGTGGACAGGGGGAATAGCAATCAGCCCCAGCATTTT. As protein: CASRVDRGNSNQPQHF.

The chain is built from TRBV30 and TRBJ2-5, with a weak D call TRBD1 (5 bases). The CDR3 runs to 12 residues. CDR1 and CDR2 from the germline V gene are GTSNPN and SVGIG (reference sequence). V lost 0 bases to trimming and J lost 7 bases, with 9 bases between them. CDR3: CAWSVGQGTQYF. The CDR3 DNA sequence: TGTGCCTGGAGTGTAGGGCAGGGGACCCAGTACTTC.

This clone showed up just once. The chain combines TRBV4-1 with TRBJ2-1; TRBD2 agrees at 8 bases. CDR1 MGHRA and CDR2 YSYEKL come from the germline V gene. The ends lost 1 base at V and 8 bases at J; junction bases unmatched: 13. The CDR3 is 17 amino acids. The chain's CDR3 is CASSQVPGLGSGDEQFF. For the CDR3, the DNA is TGCGCCAGCAGCCAAGTTCCGGGACTAGGGTCGGGGGATGAGCAGTTCTTC.

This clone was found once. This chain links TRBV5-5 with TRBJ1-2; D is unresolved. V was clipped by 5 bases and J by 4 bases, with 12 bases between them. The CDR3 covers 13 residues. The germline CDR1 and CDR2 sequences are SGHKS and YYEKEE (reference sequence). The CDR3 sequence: CASRREGGYGYTF. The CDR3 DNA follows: TGTGCCAGCAGAAGGGAGGGTGGCTATGGCTACACCTTC.

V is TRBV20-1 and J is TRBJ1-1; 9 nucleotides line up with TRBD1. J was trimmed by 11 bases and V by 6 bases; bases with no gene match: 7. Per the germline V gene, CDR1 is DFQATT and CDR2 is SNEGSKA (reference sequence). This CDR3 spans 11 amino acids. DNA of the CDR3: TGCAGTGCCGGGACAGGGCGGCGGGCTTTCTTT. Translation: CSAGTGRRAFF.